Described below is a single T cell receptor beta chain sequence and its context. Its antigen is unidentified. The CDR3 totals 17 residues. V dropped 0 bases and J dropped 0; count of bases not matched to a gene: 6. The germline V gene encodes CDR1 SGDLS and CDR2 YYNGEE. The data derive from a study of T cells in narcolepsy. Assay: immunoSEQ multiplex PCR; the TCRdb copy retains only in-frame clones and omits some. Of about 32,000 clones detected, roughly 80% appear once; the ten largest clones hold roughly 3.5%. General study findings and limits: Some memory CD4+ repertoires had no autoreactive clone sequences.

The genes are TRBV9 and TRBJ2-3; 8 positions match TRBD2. The sequencing sample was made of memory (CD45RA-) CD4+ T cells from blood. This sequence was found in a human donor in good health. CDR3 nucleotides: TGTGCCAGCAGCGTAGGGGCGGGAGGAATTAGCACAGATACGCAGTATTTT. Translated, it gives CASSVGAGGISTDTQYF.